This T cell receptor beta chain was identified in a study of blood T cells in healthy people across ages. V was clipped by 7 bases and J by 10 bases; unmatched bases: 13. Looked up from germline, CDR1 is MNHEY and CDR2 is SVGEGT. CDR3 length equals 15 residues. It was with a sample-barcoded 5' primer and a J-beta primer mix that a second PCR of roughly 6 to 11 cycles was run. Tags on each cDNA molecule came from a template-switch adaptor with 12 random nucleotides. Every sample gave at least 2.5 million paired-end reads containing CDR3. Each CDR3 protein is one row after TCRdb ran MiXCR on the 5' RACE reads. The repertoire holds around 800,000 distinct CDR3 sequences, with about 55% as singletons. Every sample yielded at least 7 million isolated PBMCs.

What was sequenced was blood. This receptor was taken from a man older than 75 in good health. The genes are TRBV6-2 or TRBV6-3 and TRBJ2-1, with TRBD2 matching 10 bases. The CDR3 DNA follows: TGTGCCAGCACCAATACAGCGGGAGGGCCTTACGAGCAGTTCTTC. Protein: CASTNTAGGPYEQFF.